Here is one TCR beta chain with its context. The data are from a study of blood T cell repertoires in COVID-19. Across the study: Whether acute or convalescent, the COVID-19 samples came from the United States, Italy and Spain.

Clones were sequenced by immunoSEQ multiplex PCR, and TCRdb holds only the in-frame ones, with some missing. The data contain approximately 300,000 clones, roughly 89% of them singletons. The CDR3 totals 14 residues. CDR1 and CDR2 from the germline V gene are SGHRS and YFSETQ. V dropped 5 bases and J dropped 11 bases, with 23 bases sitting between them. The specimen sequenced was peripheral blood. The chain is built from TRBV5-1 and TRBJ2-7; perhaps TRBD2 as D (6 bases). The clonotype was recovered from a man in his forties with acute or convalescent COVID-19. For the CDR3, the DNA is TGCGCCAGCAGATTTGATGGACGGACTATAGCAGAGTACTTC. Protein sequence: CASRFDGRTIAEYF.